Below, 29 T cell receptor beta chains from the same sample are listed, as sequenced in a study of blood T cell repertoires in COVID-19 (dated by TCRdb to 2018 to 2021). Libraries were built with the immunoSEQ multiplex PCR assay. In its TCRdb copy, this immuneACCESS table keeps in-frame sequences only and misses some clones. Where compared with another copy, unresolved V genes explain less than half of these, and the others have no known cause. In all, the sample holds around 460,000 clones, and around nine tenths of those were seen once. The top ten constitute roughly 0.87% of the sample. The sample was peripheral blood. Receptor source: a man aged 18 to 30 with COVID-19, enrolled during active disease.

The rearrangement uses TRBV6-5 and TRBJ1-1; D not resolved. V shed 5 bases and J shed 1 base, with 11 bases lying between them. The germline gives CDR1 MNHEY, CDR2 SVGAGI. The CDR3 runs to 14 residues. The CDR3 spells CASSTTMANTEAFF. The CDR3 region has the DNA TGTGCCAGCAGTACCACAATGGCGAACACTGAAGCTTTCTTT.

The chain's CDR3 is CATAPGLGPYEQYF. DNA for the CDR3: TGTGCCACCGCACCGGGACTTGGCCCCTACGAGCAGTACTTC. The chain carries TRBV6-5 and TRBJ2-7; maybe TRBD2 (6 bases). Per germline, CDR1 MNHEY and CDR2 SVGAGI. V was cut by 10 bases and J by 2 bases, with 18 bases left in between. The CDR3 loop spans 14 amino acids.

The chain links TRBV3-1 (or the pseudogene TRBV3-2) to TRBJ1-4; 8 bases agree with TRBD1. The V and J ends lost 6 bases and 7 bases, in that order; junction bases with no gene match: 10. The length of the CDR3 is 15 residues. From germline, CDR1 is LGHDT and CDR2 YNNKEL (reference sequence). This chain's CDR3 is CASRRTGLGSEKLFF. Written as DNA, the CDR3 is TGTGCCAGCAGACGGACAGGGTTGGGCAGTGAAAAACTGTTTTTT.

The chain employs TRBV3-1 (or the pseudogene TRBV3-2) and TRBJ1-5; no reliable D call. This CDR3 has 17 amino acids. Looked up from germline, CDR1 is LGHDT and CDR2 is YNNKEL (reference sequence). Trimming removed 0 bases at V and 2 bases at J, with 14 bases between. The CDR3 nucleotides read TGTGCCAGCAGCCAAGATCCCCCCGCCCGGGGCAATCAGCCCCAGCATTTT. The encoded protein is CASSQDPPARGNQPQHF.

The DNA of the CDR3 is TGTGCCACCAGTGATCAAGGAGGGATCTATGGCTACACCTTC. It encodes CATSDQGGIYGYTF. The J gene is TRBJ1-2, the V gene TRBV24-1; D gene unclear. CDR3 length: 14 residues. Germline CDR1 KGHDR, CDR2 SFDVKD. The V end lost 3 bases, the J end lost 4 bases, and 11 bases lay between the germline ends.

This clone was counted only a few times. The chain carries TRBV2 and TRBJ1-1; 11 bases are shared with TRBD1. V lost 4 bases to trimming and J lost 6 bases; unmatched junction nucleotides: 7. The CDR3 is 15 residues long. CDR1 is SNHLY, CDR2 FYNNEI, per germline. The CDR3 DNA is TGTGCCAGCAGTGGGACAGGGGGCGCCGGGCCTGAAGCTTTCTTT. Protein product: CASSGTGGAGPEAFF.

The V gene is TRBV6-4, the J gene TRBJ1-6; D gene uncertain. The CDR3 runs 14 residues. In germline, CDR1 is MRHNA, CDR2 SNTAGT. V lost 6 bases, J lost 11 bases, and 17 bases lay in between. The CDR3 spells CASRNTELRTPLHF. The DNA for the CDR3 is TGTGCCAGCAGGAATACAGAGCTCCGGACACCCCTCCACTTT.

This chain uses TRBV20-1 with TRBJ1-5; D remains unclear. CDR1 DFQATT and CDR2 SNEGSKA come from the germline V gene (reference sequence). V gave up 3 bases and J gave up 5 bases, with 8 bases separating them. The CDR3 loop spans 12 amino acids. The CDR3 region is CSASEGDQPQHF. The CDR3 DNA sequence: TGCAGTGCTAGTGAGGGAGATCAGCCCCAGCATTTT.

The chain joins TRBV19 to TRBJ2-1, with TRBD2 matching 11 bases. The trim removed 4 bases at V and 5 bases at J, leaving 7 bases unmatched. The CDR3 covers 16 residues. CDR1 is LNHDA, CDR2 SQIVND, per germline (reference sequence). CDR3 sequence (DNA): TGTGCCAGTAGTAAGGTAGCGGGAGGGGAGGACAATGAGCAGTTCTTC. Residues: CASSKVAGGEDNEQFF.

CDR3 sequence (DNA): TGTGCCAGCAGCAAGATGAGGTCGGCCCTCAATCAGCCCCAGCATTTT. Translated: CASSKMRSALNQPQHF. The chain combines TRBV7-2 with TRBJ1-5; D is unclear. The CDR3 covers 16 residues. The ends were cut back, 5 bases at V and 3 bases at J, with 17 bases in the middle. The V gene's germline CDR1 is SGHTA and CDR2 FQGNSA. Filled out from reference TRBV7-2 and TRBJ1-5, the complete variable domain reads GAGVSQSPSNKVTEKGKDVELRCDPISGHTALYWYRQSLGQGLEFLIYFQGNSAPDKSGLPSDRFSAERTGGSVSTLTIQRTQQEDSAVYLCASSKMRSALNQPQHFGDGTRLSIL.

This clone was seen once. This chain uses TRBV6-5 with TRBJ1-2; tentative D call: TRBD1 (6 bases). This CDR3 is built from 14 residues. V shed 2 bases and J shed 8 bases, with 15 bases lying between them. Germline V gene lookup returns CDR1 MNHEY and CDR2 SVGAGI. Here the CDR3 DNA reads TGTGCCAGCAGTTACCGCCAACAGGGAGGGGGCTACACCTTC. It codes for CASSYRQQGGGYTF.

This CDR3 is CASSLYSRFLVDSYNEQFF. CDR3 in DNA: TGTGCCAGCAGCTTATATTCTAGATTCCTCGTGGACTCCTACAATGAGCAGTTCTTC. V is TRBV7-6 and J is TRBJ2-1; D is uncertain. The V end was cut by 2 bases, the J end by 0 bases, with 20 bases between. Germline V gene sequence: CDR1 SGHVS, CDR2 FNYEAQ. The CDR3 loop spans 19 amino acids.

This clone was counted only a few times. The genes are TRBV14 and TRBJ2-7; 7 bases agree with TRBD2. The trim removed 1 base at V and 2 bases at J, leaving 14 bases unmatched. This CDR3 has 18 amino acids. In germline, CDR1 is SGHDN, CDR2 FVKESK. The CDR3 reads CASSQGPARKRGAYEQYF. CDR3 nucleotide sequence: TGTGCCAGCAGCCAAGGGCCGGCTCGTAAACGGGGGGCCTACGAGCAGTACTTC.

CDR3 amino acids: CASSLGLAGAGETQYF. In DNA, the CDR3 is TGTGCCAGCAGCCTGGGACTAGCGGGGGCGGGTGAGACCCAGTACTTC. This chain connects TRBV3-1 (or the pseudogene TRBV3-2) to TRBJ2-5, with 14 bases that match TRBD2. The germline gives CDR1 LGHDT, CDR2 YNNKEL (reference sequence). Losses at the gene ends were 4 bases for V and 5 bases for J; bases not matched to a gene: 6. The CDR3 extends over 16 amino acids.

This chain uses TRBV6-5 with TRBJ2-7, with 11 positions matching TRBD1. This CDR3 comprises 14 residues. V dropped 5 bases and J dropped 4; count of bases not matched to a gene: 4. Germline V CDR1 and CDR2: MNHEY, SVGAGI. CDR3 sequence reads: CASSMDRGRYEQYF. The DNA for the CDR3 is TGTGCCAGCAGTATGGACAGGGGGCGATACGAGCAGTACTTC.

The rearrangement links TRBV15 to TRBJ2-3; 7 nucleotides match TRBD2. V lost 0 bases to trimming and J lost 5 bases; unmatched junction nucleotides: 8. CDR3 length: 16 residues. In germline, CDR1 is LNHNV, CDR2 YYDKDF (reference sequence). The CDR3 reads CATSRDGAGVKDTQYF. Here the CDR3 DNA reads TGTGCCACCAGCAGAGATGGGGCGGGAGTGAAAGATACGCAGTATTTT.

The V and J genes are TRBV7-8 and TRBJ1-5, with a tentative D call TRBD1 (6 bases). With 1 base removed from V and 0 bases from J, the gap between germline ends came to 19 bases. Germline assignment: CDR1 SGHVS and CDR2 FQNEAQ. The CDR3 extends over 19 amino acids. CDR3 amino acids: CASSLGLTGTPYSNQPQHF. As DNA, the CDR3 is TGTGCCAGCAGCTTAGGTCTGACCGGGACACCCTATAGCAATCAGCCCCAGCATTTT.

The V call is TRBV9, the J call TRBJ2-7; a weak D match, TRBD1 (6 bases). The germline gives CDR1 SGDLS, CDR2 YYNGEE. The V end was cut by 3 bases, the J end by 3 bases, with 13 bases between. CDR3 size: 14 residues. The CDR3 loop is CASSAHDRLYEQYF. The CDR3 bases are TGTGCCAGCAGCGCCCACGACAGGCTCTACGAGCAGTACTTC.

This chain links TRBV28 with TRBJ2-2, with 10 bases fitting TRBD1. Per the germline V gene, CDR1 is MDHEN and CDR2 is SYDVKM. The CDR3 has 15 amino acids. Germline trimming cut 6 bases from V and 3 bases from J; bases unmatched to any gene: 4. DNA of the CDR3: TGTGCCAGCAGCCCCGGGACAGGGGACACCGGGGAGCTGTTTTTT. This translates into CASSPGTGDTGELFF. The whole variable domain, filled in from reference TRBV28 and TRBJ2-2, reads DVKVTQSSRYLVKRTGEKVFLECVQDMDHENMFWYRQDPGLGLRLIYFSYDVKMKEKGDIPEGYSVSREKKERFSLILESASTNQTSMYLCASSPGTGDTGELFFGEGSRLTVL.

V is TRBV4-2 and J is TRBJ2-3; 11 bases fit TRBD2. Trimming cost V 2 bases and J 4 bases; bases outside gene matches: 8. CDR3 size: 17 residues. Germline CDR1 LGHNA, CDR2 YNFKEQ. CDR3: CASSQSLLAGGADTQYF. The CDR3 region has the DNA TGTGCCAGCAGCCAATCCCTCCTAGCGGGGGGAGCAGATACGCAGTATTTT.

The chain couples TRBV7-6 to TRBJ2-7; D is unclear. The CDR3 covers 12 residues. V gave up 2 bases and J gave up 5 bases, with 7 bases separating them. CDR1 SGHVS and CDR2 FNYEAQ come from the germline V gene. For the CDR3, the DNA is TGTGCCAGCAGCTTAAGTAGAAACGAGCAGTACTTC. Its protein product is CASSLSRNEQYF.

CDR3 coding DNA: TGTGCCAGCAGCCTACAGGGGACTCGTCAGCCCCAGCATTTT. As protein: CASSLQGTRQPQHF. The rearrangement links TRBV7-9 to TRBJ1-5; 7 bases agree with TRBD1. The CDR3 loop spans 14 amino acids. Unmatched junction bases numbered 7, after V lost 5 bases and J lost 6 bases. Germline CDR1 and CDR2: SEHNR and FQNEAQ (reference sequence).

V is TRBV10-1 and J is TRBJ2-2; 7 nucleotides match TRBD2. Trimming cost V 4 bases and J 1 base; bases outside gene matches: 3. The CDR3 sequence is 15 residues long. Germline lookup yields CDR1 WNHNN and CDR2 SYGVQD (reference sequence). CDR3 sequence (DNA): TGCGCCAGCAGTGTTGCGGGGGTGAACACCGGGGAGCTGTTTTTT. This sequence encodes CASSVAGVNTGELFF.

This sequence joins TRBV18 and TRBJ1-1, with 11 nucleotides matching TRBD1. Looked up from germline, CDR1 is KGHSH and CDR2 is LQKENI. The CDR3 has 16 amino acids. V shed 3 bases and J 4 bases; nucleotides not matched to a gene: 7. Here the CDR3 DNA reads TGTGCCAGCTCACCTCCAGGGACAGGGGGGGCCACTGAAGCTTTCTTT. This codes for CASSPPGTGGATEAFF.

This clone was found once. The chain carries TRBV6-2 or TRBV6-3 and TRBJ1-1; possibly TRBD1 for D (5 bases). Deletions cut 5 bases from V and 6 bases from J, with 19 bases between. There are 15 residues in the CDR3. Germline CDR1 MNHEY, CDR2 SVGEGT. The CDR3 DNA follows: TGTGCCAGCAGTAACCGAACCGGGGGATCCCCTGAAGCTTTCTTT. Protein: CASSNRTGGSPEAFF.

The V gene is TRBV4-1, the J gene TRBJ2-7; TRBD2 might be the D (6 bases). The length of the CDR3 is 14 residues. Germline V gives CDR1 MGHRA, CDR2 YSYEKL. Between the trimmed V and J ends, which lost 2 bases and 1 base, there was a span of 9 bases. CDR3 residues: CASSQTRGSYEQYF. The CDR3 region has the DNA TGCGCCAGCAGCCAAACGCGGGGTTCCTACGAGCAGTACTTC.

This clone was recorded only once. This CDR3 reads CASSLPGQTYEQYF. Written as DNA, the CDR3 is TGTGCCAGCAGCTTGCCGGGACAGACCTACGAGCAGTACTTC. V and J are TRBV5-4 and TRBJ2-7, with 7 bases aligning to TRBD1. The CDR3 extends over 14 amino acids. V lost 1 base, J lost 2 bases, and 3 bases stayed unmatched. Germline V gene lookup returns CDR1 SGHNT and CDR2 YYREEE (reference sequence). The whole variable domain, remainder taken from reference TRBV5-4 and TRBJ2-7, is ETGVTQSPTHLIKTRGQQVTLRCSSQSGHNTVSWYQQALGQGPQFIFQYYREEENGRGNFPPRFSGLQFPNYSSELNVNALELDDSALYLCASSLPGQTYEQYFGPGTRLTVT.

Only a few counts were recorded for this clone. The CDR3, as DNA: TGTGCCAGCAGCCACGGGTTCGTACGCACAGATACGCAGTATTTT. Amino acid sequence: CASSHGFVRTDTQYF. This chain joins TRBV6-5 and TRBJ2-3; no reliable D call. Germline V gene sequence: CDR1 MNHEY, CDR2 SVGAGI. Trimming stripped 6 bases from V and 1 base from J, with 14 bases between. The CDR3 has 15 residues.

This chain joins TRBV2 and TRBJ1-2, with TRBD1 identical over 9 bases. V shed 7 bases, J shed 7 bases, and the junction held 7 bases outside the gene matches. The CDR3 length is 13 residues. The V gene's germline CDR1 is SNHLY and CDR2 FYNNEI. This CDR3 reads CASTRQGEVGYTF. In nucleotides, the CDR3 is TGTGCCAGCACCCGACAGGGGGAGGTTGGCTACACCTTC.